This T cell receptor beta chain was sequenced for a study of blood T cell repertoires in COVID-19. Across the study: Some COVID-19 samples were acute and others convalescent; all came from the United States, Italy and Spain. Sources were T cells, B-cell-depleted T cells, or PBMCs; the material itself was cDNA or gDNA.

The length of the CDR3 is 15 residues. The germline V and J ends were trimmed by 2 bases and 0 bases, with 9 bases remaining between them. Germline V gene data show CDR1 as KGHDR and CDR2 as SFDVKD. In the study's own analysis: By means of reference gene primer amplification, nucleated cell counts were estimated. Here immunoSEQ multiplex PCR was the method, and the copy in TCRdb shows in-frame clones only, minus some. V and J calls plus clone size are reproduced from that table; the DNA served to infer D and trimming. The sample lists 200,000 to 300,000 clones, around nine tenths seen once, with about 1.7% in the top ten. This clone appeared a single time.

This TCR was recovered from a woman between 55 and 75 years old who had recovered from COVID-19. Sequenced input: peripheral blood. This rearrangement joins TRBV24-1 to TRBJ2-5; TRBD1 is a possible D gene (6 bases). The CDR3 DNA sequence: TGTGCCACCAGTGATTCCGGACAGTACCAAGAGACCCAGTACTTC. It translates to CATSDSGQYQETQYF.